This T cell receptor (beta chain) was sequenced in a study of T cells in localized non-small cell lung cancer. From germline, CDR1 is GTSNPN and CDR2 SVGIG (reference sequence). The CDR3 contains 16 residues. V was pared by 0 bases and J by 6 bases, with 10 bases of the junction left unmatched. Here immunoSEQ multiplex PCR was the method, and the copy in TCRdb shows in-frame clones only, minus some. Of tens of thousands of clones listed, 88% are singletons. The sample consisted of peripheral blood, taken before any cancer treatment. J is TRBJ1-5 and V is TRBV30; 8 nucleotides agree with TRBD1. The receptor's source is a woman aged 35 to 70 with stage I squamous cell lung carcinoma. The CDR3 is CAWSVSPRGPGQPQHF. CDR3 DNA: TGTGCCTGGAGTGTATCCCCCAGGGGGCCAGGTCAGCCCCAGCATTTT.